This TCR beta chain comes out of a study of vaccination and CD4 T cells after COVID-19. CDR3 length: 12 amino acids. V was clipped by 5 bases and J by 3 bases, with 10 bases between them. The V gene's germline CDR1 is DFQATT and CDR2 SNEGSKA (reference sequence). Sequenced with the Oncomine TCR Beta short-read assay was DNA taken from cultured CD4+ T cells. One entry per CDR3 protein results from TCRdb running MiXCR on the PCR reads. The sample records around 20,000 distinct CDR3 sequences, roughly 41% being singletons. Treatment meaning: roughly 11-day PBMC culture with coronavirus spike peptide pools or control peptides (ViraFEST assay). With around 9.4 ug/ml peptide pools and approximately 9.6 IU/ml IL-2, PBMCs were cultured at approximately 2 million per well. Of note for this clonotype: The antigen remains undetermined.

The V call is TRBV20-1, the J call TRBJ1-2; perhaps TRBD1 as D (6 bases). This clonotype originated in a human donor who had recovered from COVID-19. The source material was CD4+ T cells from blood, cultured in vitro, sampled after SARS-CoV-2 vaccination. DNA of the CDR3: TGCAGTGCTCCTAGACAGGACTATGGCTACACCTTC. Translating it yields CSAPRQDYGYTF.